This T cell receptor beta chain was documented in a study of T cell changes during pregnancy in multiple sclerosis. The CDR3 totals 13 residues. Germline CDR1 is SQVTM and CDR2 is ANQGSEA. With regard to this clone: At one boundary the junction diverges from the germline segment, which might be a read error.

Sequencing was performed with immunoSEQ multiplex PCR; in TCRdb, only in-frame clones are kept and a portion is missing. The profile covers more than 45,000 clones, with 93% appearing a single time and around 4% taken by the ten largest. The material was CD8+ T cells from peripheral blood mononuclear cells, obtained in the second trimester of pregnancy. This TCR was sampled from a female donor with multiple sclerosis, enrolled in a pregnancy study. The rearrangement uses TRBV29-1 and TRBJ2-1; D is possibly TRBD2 (6 bases). CDR3 DNA sequence: TGTTTGGCGGGATCTTCTGCCTACAATGAGCAGTTCTTC. The encoded protein is CLAGSSAYNEQFF.